This TCR beta chain comes out of a study of shared clonotypes between healthy human individuals. Study results and limitations: The study generally estimated greater richness for naive than memory subsets.

On this clone itself: The antigen remains unidentified. Other DNA sequences from this sample encode an identical CDR3 as well.

The method was immunoSEQ multiplex PCR; TCRdb's version includes in-frame clones alone and lacks a portion of them. The data show about 2.4 million clones, with around nine tenths seen just once and roughly 0.13% held by the top ten. CD4+ cells yielded CD45RA+ naive and CD45RA-negative memory subsets. This TCR derives from a man aged 18 to 35 in good health. Input material: naive CD4+ T cells sorted from blood. Indicated subset: CD45RA+ positively selected.

The CDR3 DNA reads TGTGCCAGCAGCCTAGTTGGAGGGTACAATGAGCAGTTCTTC. It specifies CASSLVGGYNEQFF. This rearrangement joins TRBV7-2 to TRBJ2-1; D may be TRBD2 (6 bases). This CDR3 has 14 amino acids. The germline V gene has CDR1 SGHTA and CDR2 FQGNSA. The V end was cut by 5 bases, the J end by 4 bases, with 12 bases between.